The next 19 T cell receptor beta chains were all read from a single sample in a study of T cells in Graves' hyperthyroidism and ophthalmopathy. What was amplified from RNA transcripts were TCR beta CDR3 regions. HTBI primers were the set used in a first-round RT-PCR of the TCR CDR3. TCRdb independently ran MiXCR on the multiplex PCR reads; one entry per CDR3 protein. The sample lists nearly 600,000 distinct CDR3 sequences, 11% to 15% seen once, with 6.5% to 9% in the top ten. What was sequenced was blood. The receptors here all came from a woman aged 18-30 years with Graves' ophthalmopathy.

This clonotype was counted many times. This sequence joins TRBV28 and TRBJ2-7; 11 positions agree with TRBD2. The V and J ends lost 4 bases and 6 bases, in that order; junction bases with no gene match: 8. This CDR3 spans 15 amino acids. The V gene's germline CDR1 is MDHEN and CDR2 SYDVKM. The CDR3 spells CASSSTTSGNGEQYF. The CDR3 coding sequence is TGTGCCAGCAGTTCAACGACTAGCGGGAACGGCGAGCAGTACTTC.

J is TRBJ2-6 and V is TRBV10-3; D tentatively fits TRBD1 or TRBD2 (5 bases each). V lost 3 bases, J lost 0 bases, and 9 bases lay in between. The CDR3 spans 16 residues. Germline V lookup: CDR1 ENHRY, CDR2 SYGVKD. CDR3 nucleotide sequence: TGTGCCATCAGTGAAGGTGGGGGCTCTGGGGCCAACGTCCTGACTTTC. Protein product: CAISEGGGSGANVLTF.

In regard to this clonotype: A much larger clone is a single base away; this may be a read error. The chain couples TRBV20-1 to TRBJ2-7, with TRBD2 matching over 8 bases. Germline CDR1 reads DFQATT; CDR2 reads SNEGSKA (reference sequence). The CDR3 is 14 amino acids. V shed 5 bases and J 6 bases; nucleotides not matched to a gene: 12. Here the CDR3 reads CSASRTSSGAEQYF. CDR3 bases: TGCAGTGCTTCCCGGACTAGCTCAGGGGCCGAGCAGTACTTC.

This clonotype came up a few times. The junction departs from germline at one end; a sequencing error may be responsible. This chain connects TRBV20-1 to TRBJ2-3; D gene ambiguous. CDR3 length equals 13 residues. Germline V CDR1 and CDR2: DFQATT, SNEGSKA (reference sequence). The CDR3 loop reads CSARFIGTDAQYF. CDR3 nucleotide sequence: TGCAGTGCTAGGTTCATCGGCACAGATGCGCAGTATTTT.

This clonotype was detected a few times. The chain carries TRBV7-9 and TRBJ1-1; a possible D gene is TRBD1 (6 bases). The germline CDR1 and CDR2 sequences are SEHNR and FQNEAQ (reference sequence). This CDR3 has 14 amino acids. V lost 5 bases, J lost 6 bases, and 16 bases lay in between. The DNA for the CDR3 is TGTGCCAGCAGCCCCAGTGGGGGCGTCGCTGAAGCTTTCTTT. Translated, it gives CASSPSGGVAEAFF.

This clonotype appeared many times. V gene TRBV27 combines with J gene TRBJ2-7, with 7 bases lining up with TRBD1. J gave up 0 bases and V 3 bases, and 5 bases lay outside the gene matches. The CDR3 length is 15 residues. Germline loops: CDR1 MNHEY, CDR2 SMNVEV (reference sequence). CDR3 DNA: TGTGCCAGCAGTTTGGGGACAGTTTCCTCCTACGAGCAGTACTTC. The encoded protein is CASSLGTVSSYEQYF.

The V and J genes are TRBV5-1 and TRBJ2-1; TRBD2 agrees at 10 bases. V shed 4 bases and J 0 bases; nucleotides not matched to a gene: 19. The CDR3 has 21 amino acids. Germline-derived CDR1 and CDR2 are SGHRS and YFSETQ. The CDR3 nucleotides are TGCGCCAGCAGCCCCCTACCTCTAGCGGGAGTCGGAGAGAGCTCCTACAATGAGCAGTTCTTC. It codes for CASSPLPLAGVGESSYNEQFF.

Details on this clonotype: The junction does not match germline at one end; this may be a read error. The chain employs TRBV29-1 and TRBJ2-7, with TRBD2 as a possible D gene (6 bases). There are 12 residues in the CDR3. The germline CDR1 and CDR2 sequences are SQVTM and ANQGSEA. Here the CDR3 DNA reads TGCAGCTATAAGGAAGGGACGGGGGAGCGGTACTTC. Translated, it gives CSYKEGTGERYF.

This clonotype showed up just a few times. V gene TRBV7-2 combines with J gene TRBJ2-2; TRBD1 matches 8 bases. The CDR3 totals 15 residues. The germline CDR1 and CDR2 sequences are SGHTA and FQGNSA. The trim removed 2 bases at V and 6 bases at J, leaving 5 bases unmatched. The CDR3 is CASSLQGARAGELFF. CDR3 nucleotide sequence: TGTGCCAGCAGCTTACAGGGGGCGCGGGCCGGGGAGCTGTTTTTT. The full variable domain, in which reference TRBV7-2 and TRBJ2-2 provide the parts outside the CDR3, is GAGVSQSPSNKVTEKGKDVELRCDPISGHTALYWYRQSLGQGLEFLIYFQGNSAPDKSGLPSDRFSAERTGGSVSTLTIQRTQQEDSAVYLCASSLQGARAGELFFGEGSRLTVL.

This clonotype was found many times. V gene TRBV3-1 combines with J gene TRBJ2-3, with TRBD2 matching over 13 bases. The junction had 7 bases not matched to a gene; V was cut back by 1 base and J by 6 bases. The CDR3 is 17 amino acids. The germline V gene encodes CDR1 LGHDT and CDR2 YNNKEL (reference sequence). The chain's CDR3 is CASSQVRLAGGADTQYF. Written as DNA, the CDR3 is TGTGCCAGCAGCCAAGTACGACTAGCGGGAGGTGCGGATACGCAGTATTTT.

This clonotype has only a few counts. The gene calls are TRBV27 and TRBJ1-2; the D is unclear. V was pared by 5 bases and J by 4 bases, with 17 bases between. The CDR3 runs 15 residues. The germline V gene encodes CDR1 MNHEY and CDR2 SMNVEV (reference sequence). The CDR3 reads CASSTLEAPGYGYTF. The DNA for the CDR3 is TGTGCCAGCAGTACGCTCGAAGCCCCGGGCTATGGCTACACCTTC.

This clonotype was observed many times. The chain has TRBV4-3 and TRBJ2-2; possible D gene TRBD1, 6 bases. V lost 1 base, J lost 5 bases, and 20 bases lay in between. The V gene's germline CDR1 is LGHNA and CDR2 YSLEER. CDR3 length equals 18 residues. The CDR3 sequence is CASSQVGFRGHITGELFF. The DNA of the CDR3 is TGCGCCAGCAGCCAAGTAGGCTTTAGGGGACACATAACCGGGGAGCTGTTTTTT.

Ten or more counts support this clonotype. The genes are TRBV20-1 and TRBJ1-4, with 9 bases lining up with TRBD1. After removal of 5 bases from V and 8 bases from J, the junction contained 6 bases not matched to a gene. Germline V gene lookup returns CDR1 DFQATT and CDR2 SNEGSKA (reference sequence). The CDR3 extends over 13 amino acids. In DNA, the CDR3 is TGCAGTGCTGGGACAGGGCGTGGGGAAAAACTGTTTTTT. Its protein product is CSAGTGRGEKLFF.

The V gene is TRBV6-1, the J gene TRBJ2-3, with 7 bases lining up with TRBD2. The CDR3 is made up of 15 amino acids. Trimming at V came to 6 bases and at J to 1 base, leaving 7 bases not matched to a gene. CDR1 is MNHNS and CDR2 is SASEGT in the germline V gene. The CDR3 spells CASRRAGSGTDTQYF. CDR3 nucleotides: TGTGCCAGCAGACGAGCGGGATCCGGCACAGATACGCAGTATTTT.

Comment on this clonotype: This may be a read error, as it is one base from a much larger clone. The chain links TRBV7-9 to TRBJ2-1; TRBD1 aligns across 7 bases. V shed 8 bases, J shed 7 bases, and the junction held 11 bases outside the gene matches. This CDR3 contains 14 residues. The germline V gene has CDR1 SEHNR and CDR2 FQNEAQ (reference sequence). For the CDR3, the DNA is TGTGCCAGCGGCCCCGGGACAGCTAGGAATGAGCAGTTCTTC. It specifies CASGPGTARNEQFF. The full variable domain, in which reference TRBV7-9 and TRBJ2-1 provide the parts outside the CDR3, is DTGVSQNPRHKITKRGQNVTFRCDPISEHNRLYWYRQTLGQGPEFLTYFQNEAQLEKSRLLSDRFSAERPKGSFSTLEIQRTEQGDSAMYLCASGPGTARNEQFFGPGTRLTVL.

This clonotype showed up many times. The CDR3 DNA follows: TGTGCCAGCAGTTTATGGTTATTGTCCGAGCAGTACTTC. Translated: CASSLWLLSEQYF. The V and J genes are TRBV28 and TRBJ2-7, with D uncertain. The CDR3 covers 13 residues. The germline CDR1 and CDR2 sequences are MDHEN and SYDVKM. V lost 0 bases and J 6 bases, leaving 9 bases between the germline ends.

V and J are TRBV5-1 and TRBJ2-1; D is possibly TRBD2 (6 bases). CDR3 length equals 14 residues. Germline CDR1 SGHRS, CDR2 YFSETQ. V was pared by 0 bases and J by 9 bases, with 13 bases between. CDR3 sequence reads: CASSLGRRDGEQFF. As DNA, the CDR3 is TGCGCCAGCAGCTTGGGGCGGCGGGACGGTGAGCAGTTCTTC.

In this sample, this clonotype turned up many times. V gene TRBV27 combines with J gene TRBJ2-4; the match to TRBD1 covers 9 bases. Germline V gene lookup returns CDR1 MNHEY and CDR2 SMNVEV (reference sequence). The CDR3 has 17 amino acids. The J segment lost 0 bases and the V segment lost 4 bases, leaving 7 bases of the junction unmatched. The CDR3 DNA follows: TGTGCCAGCAGTTCGGCCTACAGGGGGCGAGCCAAAAACATTCAGTACTTC. As protein: CASSSAYRGRAKNIQYF.

Many counts were recorded for this clonotype. J is TRBJ2-5 and V is TRBV2, with D possibly TRBD1 on 5 matching bases. The V end was cut by 4 bases, the J end by 2 bases, with 11 bases between. This CDR3 region has 14 residues. The germline V gene has CDR1 SNHLY and CDR2 FYNNEI. CDR3 sequence (DNA): TGTGCCAGCAGTGGGACACTCAGACAAGAGACCCAGTACTTC. It yields the protein CASSGTLRQETQYF.